This T cell receptor beta chain was captured in a study of blood T cell repertoires in COVID-19. Study information: Nucleic acid was either cDNA or gDNA, and it came from T cells, B-cell-depleted T cells, or PBMCs.

Trimming removed 6 bases from V and 3 bases from J, with 9 bases in between. The CDR3 runs 13 residues. Germline lookup yields CDR1 MDHEN and CDR2 SYDVKM. Authors' data handling: How many nucleated cells were present was estimated from reference gene primer amplification. Clones were read by immunoSEQ multiplex PCR, and TCRdb kept only the in-frame ones, dropping some. From that table come the V and J calls and clone size; the DNA was used to work out D and trimming. Altogether 15,000 to 16,000 clones are present, about 80% being singletons, with the ten largest covering roughly a third. The sample was peripheral blood. This sequence joins TRBV28 and TRBJ1-5; D is possibly TRBD1 (5 bases). This clonotype was sampled from a man in his 70s with active or convalescent COVID-19. The CDR3 bases are TGTGCCAGCAGGTCTGGGGCCAATCAGCCCCAGCATTTT. As protein: CASRSGANQPQHF.